This T cell receptor (beta chain) was identified during a study of blood T cell repertoires in COVID-19. Study overall: From the United States, Italy and Spain came samples of acute and convalescent COVID-19. T cells, B-cell-depleted T cells, or PBMCs provided the cDNA or gDNA that served as material.

Trimming left V 3 bases short and J 0 bases short, with 14 bases between. The CDR3 sequence is 16 residues long. Germline-derived CDR1 and CDR2 are MNHEY and SVGEGT. Per the original data handling: Amplifying reference gene primers gave estimates of nucleated cell counts. Here immunoSEQ multiplex PCR was the method, and the copy in TCRdb shows in-frame clones only, minus some. V and J calls and clone size are given by that table; D and trimming were obtained from the DNA. Of 95,000 to 150,000 clones in the sample, about four fifths were seen once. The TCR originated in a man in his 60s with active or convalescent COVID-19. V and J are TRBV6-2 or TRBV6-3 and TRBJ1-1; D is perhaps TRBD1 (5 bases). The specimen sequenced was peripheral blood. CDR3 in DNA: TGTGCCAGCAGTTATCCGTCCGGACACCTGAACACTGAAGCTTTCTTT. Translating gives CASSYPSGHLNTEAFF.